The 17 T cell receptor beta chains listed next were all sequenced from one sample in a study of T cells in Graves' hyperthyroidism and ophthalmopathy. TCR beta CDR3 region amplification was performed from RNA transcripts. RT-PCR in the first round (using the HTBI primer set) targeted the TCR CDR3. One entry per CDR3 protein results from TCRdb running MiXCR on the multiplex PCR reads. The sample consists of around 660,000 distinct CDR3 sequences, about 45% of them appearing once. Sequencing input: peripheral blood or thyroid tissue (not recorded which). The receptors originated from an adult man with Graves' disease, either hyperthyroidism or ophthalmopathy (not recorded which).

The rearrangement links TRBV7-4 to TRBJ1-5; TRBD1 matches 12 bases. The CDR3 length is 16 residues. Germline values: CDR1 SGHVT, CDR2 SQSDAQ. J lost 6 bases, V lost 1 base, and 4 bases had no gene match. The CDR3 DNA reads TGTGCCAGCAGCTTAGAAGGGGGACAGGGGGCTCAGCCCCAGCATTTT. This gives the protein CASSLEGGQGAQPQHF.

Details on this clonotype: At one end, the junction sequence differs from germline, possibly due to a read error. The chain recombines TRBV5-1 with TRBJ2-2; D gene ambiguous. Germline loops: CDR1 SGHRS, CDR2 YFSETQ. The CDR3 is 18 residues long. The CDR3 spells CASSLRANPYANTGELFF. In nucleotides, the CDR3 is TGTGCCAGCAGCTTAAGGGCCAATCCATACGCGAACACCGGGGAGCTGTTTTTT.

This clonotype was counted between two and nine times. The chain couples TRBV12-3 or TRBV12-4 to TRBJ1-1; D is ambiguous. The V end lost 6 bases, the J end lost 4 bases, and 12 bases lay between the germline ends. This CDR3 has 13 residues. The chain's CDR3 is CASREGRGTEAFF. The CDR3 region has the DNA TGTGCCAGCAGGGAGGGTCGGGGCACTGAAGCTTTCTTT.

The chain couples TRBV7-9 to TRBJ1-1; D possibly corresponds to TRBD1 (5 bases). The V gene's germline CDR1 is SEHNR and CDR2 FQNEAQ (reference sequence). CDR3 length equals 15 residues. V lost 4 bases and J lost 8, with 20 bases in between. As DNA, the CDR3 is TGTGCCAGCAGCTGGGACCGTATGAACTCCAGAGAAGCTTTCTTT. This codes for CASSWDRMNSREAFF.

This clonotype has only one observation. The V and J genes are TRBV6-5 and TRBJ1-1; possibly TRBD1 for D (6 bases). This CDR3 has 15 amino acids. Germline loops: CDR1 MNHEY, CDR2 SVGAGI. The germline V and J ends were trimmed by 0 bases and 6 bases, with 14 bases remaining between them. For the CDR3, the DNA is TGTGCCAGCAGTTACTCGGGGGGCGCGGGGGCTGAAGCTTTCTTT. Amino acid sequence: CASSYSGGAGAEAFF.

This clonotype was seen a handful of times. The chain couples TRBV19 to TRBJ2-2; the match to TRBD2 covers 9 bases. J gave up 10 bases and V 8 bases, and 14 bases lay outside the gene matches. This CDR3 has 15 amino acids. The germline CDR1 and CDR2 sequences are LNHDA and SQIVND (reference sequence). CDR3 amino acids: CASSGGGAVSEELFF. CDR3 in DNA: TGTGCCAGTTCCGGCGGGGGGGCCGTTAGTGAGGAGCTGTTTTTT.

This clonotype turned up a few times. This chain uses TRBV6-6 with TRBJ2-5, with 12 positions matching TRBD1. From germline, CDR1 is MNHNY and CDR2 SVGAGI (reference sequence). V shed 2 bases, J shed 2 bases, and the junction held 3 bases outside the gene matches. This CDR3 spans 16 amino acids. DNA of the CDR3: TGTGCCAGCAGTTACGGGGGACAGGGGGCTCAAGAGACCCAGTACTTC. This gives the protein CASSYGGQGAQETQYF.

This clonotype turned up a few times. V is TRBV5-1 and J is TRBJ1-4; 7 nucleotides match TRBD1. The V segment lost 6 bases and the J segment 5 bases; nucleotides outside the gene matches: 4. The germline gives CDR1 SGHRS, CDR2 YFSETQ. This CDR3 region has 13 residues. CDR3 in DNA: TGCGCCAGCACCCAGACAGGGAATGAAAAACTGTTTTTT. Translated, it gives CASTQTGNEKLFF.

In its sample, this clonotype was seen a few times. This chain joins TRBV12-3 or TRBV12-4 and TRBJ1-2; the D gene is possibly TRBD1 (5 bases). V lost 10 bases, J lost 4 bases, and 16 bases lay in between. There are 13 residues in the CDR3. The CDR3 bases are TGTGCCACCCGGGACCGAGATAGCTATGGCTACACCTTC. This sequence encodes CATRDRDSYGYTF.

The chain employs TRBV7-9 and TRBJ1-2; D not certain. Between the trimmed V and J ends, which lost 1 base and 5 bases, there was a span of 11 bases. The CDR3 length is 14 residues. Germline V CDR1 and CDR2: SEHNR, FQNEAQ (reference sequence). The CDR3 nucleotides are TGTGCCAGCAGCTTAGAGGCTGAATCTTATGGCTACACCTTC. It specifies CASSLEAESYGYTF. Supplemented by reference TRBV7-9 and TRBJ1-2, the full variable domain reads DTGVSQNPRHKITKRGQNVTFRCDPISEHNRLYWYRQTLGQGPEFLTYFQNEAQLEKSRLLSDRFSAERPKGSFSTLEIQRTEQGDSAMYLCASSLEAESYGYTFGSGTRLTVV.

This clonotype was counted only a few times. The J gene is TRBJ1-2, the V gene TRBV10-3, with D uncertain. The ends were cut back, 10 bases at V and 1 base at J, with 10 bases in the middle. There are 12 residues in the CDR3. Germline CDR1 reads ENHRY; CDR2 reads SYGVKD. DNA of the CDR3: TGTGCCAGCAATGCGGGTAACTATGGCTACACCTTC. Protein product: CASNAGNYGYTF.

V gene TRBV7-9 combines with J gene TRBJ2-7; 11 nucleotides match TRBD2. V trimming: 1 base; J trimming: 5 bases; junction bases outside the gene matches: 13. Germline loops: CDR1 SEHNR, CDR2 FQNEAQ (reference sequence). The CDR3 has 18 residues. In nucleotides, the CDR3 is TGTGCCAGCAGCTTAGGACTAGCGGGATTAAGGAACGACCACGAGCAGTACTTC. Its translation is CASSLGLAGLRNDHEQYF. The full variable domain, its missing parts supplied by reference TRBV7-9 and TRBJ2-7, is DTGVSQNPRHKITKRGQNVTFRCDPISEHNRLYWYRQTLGQGPEFLTYFQNEAQLEKSRLLSDRFSAERPKGSFSTLEIQRTEQGDSAMYLCASSLGLAGLRNDHEQYFGPGTRLTVT.

This rearrangement joins TRBV7-2 to TRBJ1-2; perhaps TRBD1 as D (6 bases). Germline V gene sequence: CDR1 SGHTA, CDR2 FQGNSA. V dropped 5 bases and J dropped 6 bases, with 16 bases sitting between them. This CDR3 region has 14 residues. The CDR3 sequence: CASSQRRGSDGYTF. CDR3 DNA: TGTGCCAGCAGCCAACGCAGGGGCTCAGATGGCTACACCTTC. Complete variable domain (other parts from reference TRBV7-2 and TRBJ1-2): GAGVSQSPSNKVTEKGKDVELRCDPISGHTALYWYRQSLGQGLEFLIYFQGNSAPDKSGLPSDRFSAERTGGSVSTLTIQRTQQEDSAVYLCASSQRRGSDGYTFGSGTRLTVV.

In this sample, this clonotype turned up many times. The rearrangement links TRBV7-8 to TRBJ1-6, with TRBD1 identical over 7 bases. V dropped 1 base and J dropped 8; count of bases not matched to a gene: 5. CDR1 and CDR2 from the germline V gene are SGHVS and FQNEAQ. The CDR3 sequence is 15 residues long. CDR3 region: CASSLVGTAHSPLHF. CDR3 DNA: TGTGCCAGCAGCTTAGTTGGGACAGCACATTCACCCCTCCACTTT.

The CDR3 DNA follows: TGCAGCGTTAAACCGGGCAGGTCCTACGAGCAGTACTTC. Its translation is CSVKPGRSYEQYF. V and J are TRBV29-1 and TRBJ2-7, with D uncertain. This CDR3 is built from 13 residues. Germline loops: CDR1 SQVTM, CDR2 ANQGSEA. V lost 5 bases, J lost 1 base, and 12 bases lay in between.

The chain couples TRBV5-1 to TRBJ1-2; D uncertain. Between the trimmed V and J ends, which lost 4 bases and 1 base, there was a span of 11 bases. The CDR3 consists of 14 residues. CDR1 and CDR2 from the germline V gene are SGHRS and YFSETQ. The CDR3 loop reads CASSLTRNNYGYTF. The CDR3 DNA reads as TGCGCCAGCAGCCTGACGCGGAATAACTATGGCTACACCTTC. The whole variable domain, filled in from reference TRBV5-1 and TRBJ1-2, reads KAGVTQTPRYLIKTRGQQVTLSCSPISGHRSVSWYQQTPGQGLQFLFEYFSETQRNKGNFPGRFSGRQFSNSRSEMNVSTLELGDSALYLCASSLTRNNYGYTFGSGTRLTVV.

This chain connects TRBV12-3 or TRBV12-4 to TRBJ1-6; no reliable D call. The CDR3 spans 13 residues. Trimming removed 2 bases from V and 7 bases from J, with 6 bases in between. The CDR3 loop reads CASSLSRNSPLHF. The CDR3 region has the DNA TGTGCCAGCAGTTTAAGCAGGAATTCACCCCTCCACTTT.